The clone carrying this TCR beta chain was found many times. In TCRdb, the 5' RACE reads were re-called with MiXCR into one record per CDR3 protein. This sample has hundreds of thousands of distinct CDR3 sequences, with under 30% found just once. This sample stems from a study of CD8 T cells in ankylosing spondylitis. The CDR3 sequence is 17 residues long. The J segment lost 5 bases and the V segment lost 0 bases, leaving 11 bases of the junction unmatched. The germline V gene encodes CDR1 DFQATT and CDR2 SNEGSKA (reference sequence). The receptor was isolated from a male donor with ankylosing spondylitis or in good health (not recorded which). V gene TRBV20-1 combines with J gene TRBJ2-2; 8 nucleotides align to TRBD2. What was sequenced was blood, either unsorted or a sorted T cell fraction (not recorded which). DNA of the CDR3: TGCAGTGCTAGAGACCCCTTACAAGCGGGAGATACCGGGGAGCTGTTTTTT. As protein: CSARDPLQAGDTGELFF.